This T cell receptor beta chain was found in a study of blood T cells in healthy people across ages. Broader study findings: TCR beta diversity tracked closely with naive T cell percentage.

This clonotype was recorded many times. The antigen is unknown. Trimming removed 1 base from V and 4 bases from J, with 14 bases in between. The CDR3 loop spans 16 amino acids. Germline V gene sequence: CDR1 LGHNA, CDR2 YSLEER. Together with a sample-barcoded 5' primer, a J-beta primer mix was included in a second PCR lasting about 7 to 11 cycles. A single record per CDR3 protein comes from TCRdb applying MiXCR to the 5' RACE reads. The sample consists of roughly 1.9 million distinct CDR3 sequences, around 42% of them appearing once. The study drew donors from healthy Caucasian individuals in Russia aged roughly 6 to 90.

The chain recombines TRBV4-3 with TRBJ2-1; no firm D call. Input material: blood. The clonotype was recovered from a human donor in good health. The CDR3 is CASSQVLQSPYNEQFF. The CDR3 DNA follows: TGCGCCAGCAGCCAAGTCTTACAGAGCCCATACAATGAGCAGTTCTTC.